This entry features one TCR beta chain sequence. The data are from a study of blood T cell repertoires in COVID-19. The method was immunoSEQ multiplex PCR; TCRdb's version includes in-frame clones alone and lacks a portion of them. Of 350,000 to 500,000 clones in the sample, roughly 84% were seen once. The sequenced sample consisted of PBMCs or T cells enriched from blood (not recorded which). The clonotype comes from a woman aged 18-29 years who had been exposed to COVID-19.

The CDR3 is CASSYDRVLSPLHF. The CDR3 coding sequence is TGTGCCAGCAGTTATGACAGGGTCCTTTCACCCCTCCACTTT. The rearrangement links TRBV14 to TRBJ1-6; TRBD1 matches 7 bases. CDR3 size: 14 residues. Germline V gene lookup returns CDR1 SGHDN and CDR2 FVKESK. With 6 bases clipped from V and 9 bases from J, the junction kept 8 bases outside the gene matches. The entire variable domain, with the rest obtained from reference TRBV14 and TRBJ1-6, is as follows: EAGVTQFPSHSVIEKGQTVTLRCDPISGHDNLYWYRRVMGKEIKFLLHFVKESKQDESGMPNNRFLAERTGGTYSTLKVQPAELEDSGVYFCASSYDRVLSPLHFGNGTRLTVT.